This paragraph reports one T cell receptor beta chain. The antigen is unknown. The data originate from a study of cytomegalovirus exposure and HLA in healthy donors. Study-wide points: Information on immune exposure was restricted to one variable (CMV serostatus). Earlier findings revealed that most TCR beta V segments proved productive either about 87% or about 30% of the time. In a later analysis, HLA-associated TCR beta chains were more clonally expanded than equally common others.

Use of 60 Vbeta and 13 Jbeta primers characterized the PCR. Only in-frame clones appear in the TCRdb table, and some are missing; sequencing was by immunoSEQ multiplex PCR. This repertoire includes around 210,000 clones. In germline, CDR1 is WNHNN, CDR2 SYGVQD (reference sequence). The CDR3 runs to 16 residues. This sequence was found in a girl aged 2 to 9 in good health and CMV-seropositive. This chain uses TRBV10-1 with TRBJ2-5, with 7 nucleotides matching TRBD2. The end of the DNA is better explained by TRBJ2-7, so the J call may be wrong. Sequenced sample: PBMCs. The CDR3 DNA sequence: TGCGCCAGCAGCGTTCACCCCACGGGGGGAAGCTACGAGCAGTACTTC. Translating it yields CASSVHPTGGSYEQYF.